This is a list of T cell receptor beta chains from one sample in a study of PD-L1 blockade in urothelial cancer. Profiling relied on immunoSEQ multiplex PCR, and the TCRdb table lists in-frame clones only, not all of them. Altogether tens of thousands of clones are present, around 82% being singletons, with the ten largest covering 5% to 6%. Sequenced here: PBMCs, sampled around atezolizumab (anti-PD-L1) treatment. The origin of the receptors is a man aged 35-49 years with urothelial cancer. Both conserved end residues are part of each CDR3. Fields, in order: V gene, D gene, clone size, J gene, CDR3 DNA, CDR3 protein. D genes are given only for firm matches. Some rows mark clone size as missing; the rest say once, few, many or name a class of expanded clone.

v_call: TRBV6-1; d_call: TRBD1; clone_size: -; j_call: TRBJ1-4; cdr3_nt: TGTGCCAGCAAGATCACAGGGGCCGTAAATGAAAAACTGTTTTTT; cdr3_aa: CASKITGAVNEKLFF
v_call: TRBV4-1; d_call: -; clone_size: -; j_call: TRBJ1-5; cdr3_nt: TGCGCCAGCAGCCAAGGGGGGGGGCCCCAGCATTTT; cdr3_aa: CASSQGGGPQHF
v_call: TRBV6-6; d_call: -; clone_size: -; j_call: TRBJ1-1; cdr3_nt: TGTGCCAGCAGTTACTCGGCAGGGTTGTTGACTGAAGCTTTCTTT; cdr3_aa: CASSYSAGLLTEAFF
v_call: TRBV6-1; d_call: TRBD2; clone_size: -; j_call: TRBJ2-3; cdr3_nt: TGTGCCAGCAGTGAAACCCCCCTAGCGGGAGGGGATACGCAGTATTTT; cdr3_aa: CASSETPLAGGDTQYF
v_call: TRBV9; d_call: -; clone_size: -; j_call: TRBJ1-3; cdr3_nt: TGTGCCAGCAGCGTAGCGCAGTCTGGAAACACCATATATTTT; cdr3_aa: CASSVAQSGNTIYF
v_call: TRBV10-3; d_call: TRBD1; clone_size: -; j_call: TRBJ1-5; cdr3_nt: TGTGCCATCAGTGAGTCAGGGGACAGAAATCAGCCCCAGCATTTT; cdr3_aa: CAISESGDRNQPQHF
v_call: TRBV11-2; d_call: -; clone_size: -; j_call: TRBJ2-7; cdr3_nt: TGTGCCAGCAGCTTAGTTATCACCGGGAACAATGACGAGCAGTACTTC; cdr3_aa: CASSLVITGNNDEQYF
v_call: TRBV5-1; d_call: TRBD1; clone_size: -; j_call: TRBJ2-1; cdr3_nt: TGCGCCAGCAGCGGGGGGACAGGGGGCCCTAGTGGGGAGCAGTTCTTC; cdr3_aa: CASSGGTGGPSGEQFF
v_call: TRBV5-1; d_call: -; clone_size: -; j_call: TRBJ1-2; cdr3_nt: TGCGCCAGCAGCACTGACAGGAATGGCTACACCTTC; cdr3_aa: CASSTDRNGYTF
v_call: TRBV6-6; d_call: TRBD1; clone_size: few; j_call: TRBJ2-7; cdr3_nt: TGTGCCAGCAGTTACTCGACGACAGGGGCGCCCTACGAGCAGTACTTC; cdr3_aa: CASSYSTTGAPYEQYF
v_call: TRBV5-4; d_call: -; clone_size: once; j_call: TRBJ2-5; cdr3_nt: TGTGCCAGCAGTCTCGCCAGGGAAGAGACCCAGTACTTC; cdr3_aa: CASSLAREETQYF
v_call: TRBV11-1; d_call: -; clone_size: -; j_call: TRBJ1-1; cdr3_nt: TGTGCCAGCAGCTTGGTGACAAGGAACACTGAAGCTTTCTTT; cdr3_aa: CASSLVTRNTEAFF
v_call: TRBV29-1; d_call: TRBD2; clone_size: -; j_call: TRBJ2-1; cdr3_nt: TGCAGCGTCGTGCTAGCGGGAGGATTGGGTGATGAGCAGTTCTTC; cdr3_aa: CSVVLAGGLGDEQFF
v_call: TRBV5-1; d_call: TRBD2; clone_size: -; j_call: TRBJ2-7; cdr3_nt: TGCGCCAGCAGGCCGGGACTAGCGGGGGTCTACGAGCAGTACTTC; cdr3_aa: CASRPGLAGVYEQYF
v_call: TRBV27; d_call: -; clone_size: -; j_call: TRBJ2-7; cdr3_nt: TGTGCCAGCAGTTTCGTGACAGGCGACTACGAGCAGTACTTC; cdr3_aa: CASSFVTGDYEQYF
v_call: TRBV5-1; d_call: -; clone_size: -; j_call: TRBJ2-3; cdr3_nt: TGCGCCAGCAGCTCCCTGGCCGCAGATACGCAGTATTTT; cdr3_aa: CASSSLAADTQYF
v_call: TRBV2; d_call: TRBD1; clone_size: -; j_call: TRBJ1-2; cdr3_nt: TGTGCCAGCACGAGACAGGGGGTAGGCTACACCTTC; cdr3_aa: CASTRQGVGYTF
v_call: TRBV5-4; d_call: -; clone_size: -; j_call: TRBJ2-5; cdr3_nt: TGTGCCAGCAGCTTGGAGACGTTAGATGGGAGAGTGGAGACCCAGTACTTC; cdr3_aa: CASSLETLDGRVETQYF
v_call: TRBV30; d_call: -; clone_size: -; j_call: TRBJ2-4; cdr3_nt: TGTGCCTGGAGTGTATTCGTTCAGGGGGGACACATTCAGTACTTC; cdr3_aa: CAWSVFVQGGHIQYF
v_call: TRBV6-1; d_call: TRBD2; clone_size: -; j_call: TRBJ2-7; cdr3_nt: TGTGCCAGCACCAGGACTAGCGGGTGGGAGCAGTACTTC; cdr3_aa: CASTRTSGWEQYF
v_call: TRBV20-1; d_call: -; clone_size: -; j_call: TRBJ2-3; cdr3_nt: TGCAGTGCCCTTGCGGGACCGCAGTATTTT; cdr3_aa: CSALAGPQYF
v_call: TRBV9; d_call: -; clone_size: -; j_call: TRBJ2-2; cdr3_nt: TGTGCCAGCACCGTGTCCGGGACTGTGGCAGACAGCGGGGAGCTGTTTTTT; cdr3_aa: CASTVSGTVADSGELFF